The entry that follows covers one T cell receptor (beta chain) sequence. The target antigen is unknown. With 60 Vbeta and 13 Jbeta primers, the PCR was carried out. The assay was immunoSEQ multiplex PCR, and TCRdb's table has in-frame clones only and misses some. The listing contains about 130,000 clones. Germline assignment: CDR1 SGHDT and CDR2 YYEEEE. The CDR3 contains 16 residues. This sample was included in a study of cytomegalovirus exposure and HLA in healthy donors. Study context: Falling in the Caucasian-associated ancestry cluster were about 82% of 350 to 400 genotyped donors. Whole-study results and caveats: Sequencing had likely introduced a cluster of highly shared sequence variants as an artifact. In a later analysis, TCR association rates varied by HLA locus: DRB1 most, HLA-C fewest. In a later analysis, an Asian-associated ancestry cluster reportedly showed fewer N-insertions than the roughly 730-donor mean.

Sequenced material: PBMCs. The chain has TRBV5-6 and TRBJ2-5; 15 bases line up with TRBD2. TRBJ2-7 matches the DNA end more closely, so the J call is doubtful. The TCR originated in a woman aged 40 to 50 in good health and CMV-seropositive. CDR3 in DNA: TGTGCCAGCAGCCCGGGACTAGCGGGAGGTCCCTACGAGCAGTACTTC. It translates to CASSPGLAGGPYEQYF.